These 27 T cell receptor beta chains share one sample of origin, sequenced in a study of T cell repertoires in cytomegalovirus infection. TCRdb re-analysed the reads in MiXCR, keeping a single row per CDR3 protein. The table lists some 800,000 distinct CDR3 sequences, about 30% of them singletons. These receptors lack a known antigen. The material sequenced was cultured CD8+ T cells from PBMCs, taken from culture after CMV antigen stimulation. The receptors originated from a human donor in good health (CMV status not recorded). Some clones in this sample may be carry-over from other donors' samples.

This clonotype has more than one count but fewer than ten. The chain links TRBV12-3 or TRBV12-4 to TRBJ1-2; TRBD1 agrees at 7 bases. Germline trimming cut 0 bases from V and 6 bases from J; bases unmatched to any gene: 1. The CDR3 runs to 13 residues. This CDR3 is CASSLAGGDGYTF. The CDR3 coding sequence is TGTGCCAGCAGTTTAGCAGGGGGCGATGGCTACACCTTC.

There are a few counts of this clonotype. V usage is TRBV19 and J usage is TRBJ2-1; D unresolved. Per germline, CDR1 LNHDA and CDR2 SQIVND (reference sequence). The CDR3 is 15 amino acids. V gave up 3 bases and J gave up 4 bases, with 13 bases separating them. The CDR3 is CASSIGWEPYNEQFF. For the CDR3, the DNA is TGTGCCAGTAGTATTGGGTGGGAACCATACAATGAGCAGTTCTTC.

This clonotype was seen just once. The rearrangement uses TRBV5-1 and TRBJ2-1; possibly TRBD1 or TRBD2 for D (5 bases each). CDR1 is SGHRS and CDR2 is YFSETQ in the germline V gene. V was trimmed by 2 bases and J by 13 bases, leaving 10 bases between them. The CDR3 is made up of 11 amino acids. The CDR3 here is CASSFGTYQFF. Written as DNA, the CDR3 is TGCGCCAGCAGCTTCGGGACCTACCAGTTCTTC.

This clonotype came up a few times. In nucleotides, the CDR3 is TGTGCCATCAGTGACGCCGGGCAGGGGTTGGTCACCGGGGAGCTGTTTTTT. As protein: CAISDAGQGLVTGELFF. The rearrangement links TRBV10-3 to TRBJ2-2, with a weak D call TRBD1 (6 bases). Trimming removed 3 bases at V and 4 bases at J, with 18 bases between. CDR1 and CDR2 from the germline V gene are ENHRY and SYGVKD. The CDR3 runs to 17 residues.

This clonotype has a handful of counts. The CDR3 DNA is TGTGCCAGCAGCGGACCAGGATTCGCTCCCAACACTGAAGCTTTCTTT. Translated: CASSGPGFAPNTEAFF. The chain employs TRBV5-6 and TRBJ1-1; D is ambiguous. The germline V gene encodes CDR1 SGHDT and CDR2 YYEEEE. The ends were cut back, 4 bases at V and 2 bases at J, with 18 bases in the middle. This CDR3 comprises 16 residues.

The J gene is TRBJ2-5, the V gene TRBV27, with 8 bases that match TRBD2. The V gene end was trimmed by 2 bases and the J gene end by 4 bases; junction bases not matched to a gene: 9. CDR3 length: 16 amino acids. Germline CDR1 reads MNHEY; CDR2 reads SMNVEV (reference sequence). This CDR3 reads CASSLQGPGGIETQYF. Written as DNA, the CDR3 is TGTGCCAGCAGTTTACAGGGTCCGGGGGGGATAGAGACCCAGTACTTC.

This clonotype was counted only a few times. This chain uses TRBV6-1 with TRBJ1-1, with D unclear. Germline V gene data show CDR1 as MNHNS and CDR2 as SASEGT. There are 13 residues in the CDR3. Deletions cut 5 bases from V and 0 bases from J, with 7 bases between. CDR3 amino acids: CASSTQVNTEAFF. The CDR3 nucleotides read TGTGCCAGCAGTACCCAGGTGAACACTGAAGCTTTCTTT.

The V and J genes are TRBV6-5 and TRBJ2-1, with 9 bases aligning to TRBD2. Germline trimming cut 8 bases from V and 6 bases from J; bases unmatched to any gene: 5. This CDR3 is 13 amino acids long. Germline V gene lookup returns CDR1 MNHEY and CDR2 SVGAGI. The CDR3 reads CASGTSLVNEQFF. CDR3 nucleotide sequence: TGTGCCAGCGGGACTAGCTTAGTCAATGAGCAGTTCTTC.

This clonotype has just a few counts. The chain combines TRBV27 with TRBJ2-2, with 7 positions matching TRBD1. J was trimmed by 6 bases and V by 0 bases; bases with no gene match: 10. CDR1 and CDR2 from the germline V gene are MNHEY and SMNVEV (reference sequence). CDR3 length equals 17 residues. Here the CDR3 DNA reads TGTGCCAGCAGTTTATCTACAGGGGACAACTATGCCGGGGAGCTGTTTTTT. Translation: CASSLSTGDNYAGELFF.

This clonotype was observed many times. The chain links TRBV7-8 to TRBJ1-3; D is unresolved. This CDR3 region has 17 residues. Germline CDR1 SGHVS, CDR2 FQNEAQ. V lost 2 bases and J 0 bases, leaving 14 bases between the germline ends. The CDR3 DNA reads as TGTGCCAGCAGCTTAAATTTCGCCGGGTCCTCTGGAAACACCATATATTTT. It encodes CASSLNFAGSSGNTIYF.

The chain's CDR3 is CASSEYVRPRNGYTF. CDR3 DNA: TGTGCCAGCAGTGAATACGTCAGACCCAGAAATGGCTACACCTTC. This chain connects TRBV2 to TRBJ1-2; D is ambiguous. The CDR3 spans 15 residues. V shed 2 bases and J shed 6 bases, with 16 bases lying between them. Germline lookup yields CDR1 SNHLY and CDR2 FYNNEI. The whole variable domain, remainder taken from reference TRBV2 and TRBJ1-2, is EPEVTQTPSHQVTQMGQEVILRCVPISNHLYFYWYRQILGQKVEFLVSFYNNEISEKSEIFDDQFSVERPDGSNFTLKIRSTKLEDSAMYFCASSEYVRPRNGYTFGSGTRLTVV.

There are a few counts of this clonotype. The V gene is TRBV5-6, the J gene TRBJ1-1; D may be TRBD1 (6 bases). The CDR3 sequence is 15 residues long. CDR1 and CDR2 from the germline V gene are SGHDT and YYEEEE. The V gene lost 2 bases and the J gene lost 3 bases, with 14 bases spanning the gap. CDR3 nucleotides: TGTGCCAGCAGCTTCCTCACAGGGTGGTACACTGAAGCTTTCTTT. Amino acids: CASSFLTGWYTEAFF.

In this sample, this clonotype turned up a few times. This sequence joins TRBV7-8 and TRBJ2-7; 11 bases align to TRBD1. The CDR3 totals 14 residues. The V gene end was trimmed by 4 bases and the J gene end by 5 bases; junction bases not matched to a gene: 4. Looked up from germline, CDR1 is SGHVS and CDR2 is FQNEAQ. The CDR3, as DNA: TGTGCCAGCAGCTCCGGGACAGGGGGTAACGAGCAGTACGTC. Translation: CASSSGTGGNEQYV.

The chain couples TRBV14 to TRBJ2-7; weak D call: TRBD1 (5 bases). There are 13 residues in the CDR3. V dropped 1 base and J dropped 6 bases, with 10 bases sitting between them. The V gene's germline CDR1 is SGHDN and CDR2 FVKESK. In nucleotides, the CDR3 is TGTGCCAGCAGCCAAGGACAGCCGTTCGAGCAGTACGTC. Protein sequence: CASSQGQPFEQYV.

The chain has TRBV11-1 and TRBJ1-2, with D uncertain. This CDR3 is 15 amino acids long. Germline lookup yields CDR1 SGHAT and CDR2 FQDESV (reference sequence). The germline V and J ends were trimmed by 1 base and 4 bases, with 13 bases remaining between them. The CDR3 DNA is TGTGCCAGCAGCTTAGAAACTAACACGATCTATGGCTACACCTTC. Its translation is CASSLETNTIYGYTF.

The sample holds many counts of this clonotype. J is TRBJ1-6 and V is TRBV7-3, with 8 bases fitting TRBD1. The germline V gene has CDR1 SGHTA and CDR2 FQGTGA. This CDR3 region has 15 residues. V shed 0 bases, J shed 8 bases, and the junction held 3 bases outside the gene matches. In nucleotides, the CDR3 is TGTGCCAGCAGCTTAACGACAGGGGTGCATTCACCCCTCCACTTT. This translates into CASSLTTGVHSPLHF.

CDR3 nucleotide sequence: TGTGCCAGCAGCTTAGGGGATATCCACTACGAGCAGTACTTC. Its translation is CASSLGDIHYEQYF. This sequence joins TRBV7-9 and TRBJ2-7; D ambiguous. The germline V gene encodes CDR1 SEHNR and CDR2 FQNEAQ (reference sequence). The CDR3 consists of 14 residues. Trimming shortened V by 1 base and J by 3 bases, and 10 bases separated the two germline ends.

As for this clonotype: A much larger clone lies one base from this, so it may be a read error. This CDR3 reads CASSLGGVMVEYYTYEQYF. The CDR3 DNA sequence: TGTGCCAGCAGCTTAGGGGGTGTAATGGTAGAATATTACACCTACGAGCAGTACTTC. The genes are TRBV7-2 and TRBJ2-7, with D unresolved. This CDR3 spans 19 amino acids. The germline V gene has CDR1 SGHTA and CDR2 FQGNSA. The V end was cut by 1 base, the J end by 2 bases, with 24 bases between.

The rearrangement links TRBV20-1 to TRBJ1-1, with 11 bases aligning to TRBD1. CDR1 and CDR2 from the germline V gene are DFQATT and SNEGSKA (reference sequence). Trimming cost V 0 bases and J 4 bases; bases outside gene matches: 7. CDR3 length: 16 residues. The CDR3 region has the DNA TGCAGTGCTAGAGAGGGATGGGGGACAGGGGGCACTGAAGCTTTCTTT. It encodes CSAREGWGTGGTEAFF.

This clonotype was picked up a small number of times. V gene TRBV7-9 combines with J gene TRBJ2-3, with 9 bases that match TRBD2. The trim removed 1 base at V and 5 bases at J, leaving 7 bases unmatched. Germline CDR1 reads SEHNR; CDR2 reads FQNEAQ (reference sequence). The CDR3 consists of 16 residues. Here the CDR3 reads CASSLVASGDKDTQYF. In nucleotides, the CDR3 is TGTGCCAGCAGCTTAGTCGCTAGCGGGGATAAAGATACGCAGTATTTT.

In the case of this clonotype: A single base separates this from a much larger clone, so it may be a read error. This sequence joins TRBV7-2 and TRBJ1-2; D is undetermined. Germline V gene lookup returns CDR1 SGHTA and CDR2 FQGNSA. The ends were cut back, 5 bases at V and 0 bases at J, with 16 bases in the middle. This CDR3 region has 16 residues. CDR3 sequence: CASSKNLGSTNYGYTF. CDR3 DNA sequence: TGTGCCAGCAGCAAAAACCTAGGGTCGACTAACTATGGCTACACCTTC.

This clonotype turned up a few times. V gene TRBV27 combines with J gene TRBJ1-1; D is unclear. Trimming removed 3 bases from V and 0 bases from J, with 8 bases in between. CDR3 length equals 14 residues. CDR1 is MNHEY, CDR2 SMNVEV, per germline (reference sequence). CDR3 sequence: CASSFNPMNTEAFF. The CDR3 bases are TGTGCCAGCAGTTTCAACCCTATGAACACTGAAGCTTTCTTT.

The rearrangement uses TRBV5-6 and TRBJ2-1, with D possibly being TRBD2 (6 bases). Germline V gene sequence: CDR1 SGHDT, CDR2 YYEEEE. The CDR3 runs to 15 residues. The germline V and J ends were trimmed by 7 bases and 4 bases, with 18 bases remaining between them. The CDR3 nucleotides are TGTGCCAGCTTTTCGAAGCGGGTCCTTTACAATGAGCAGTTCTTC. It translates to CASFSKRVLYNEQFF.

Turning to this clonotype: At one of its ends the junction is not consistent with the germline gene, which may arise from a read error. The chain employs TRBV12-3 or TRBV12-4 and TRBJ2-3; no clear D. This CDR3 comprises 15 residues. Here the CDR3 reads CASSSELDNTNTQYF. Written as DNA, the CDR3 is TGTGCCAGCAGTTCAGAGTTGGATAACACAAATACGCAGTATTTT.

J is TRBJ1-5 and V is TRBV7-9, with D possibly TRBD1 on 6 matching bases. The CDR3 length is 17 residues. V was cut by 3 bases and J by 2 bases, with 17 bases left in between. Germline CDR1 SEHNR, CDR2 FQNEAQ (reference sequence). CDR3 region: CASSFWAQGSGNQPQHF. CDR3 nucleotides: TGTGCCAGCAGCTTTTGGGCTCAGGGGAGCGGCAATCAGCCCCAGCATTTT. The full variable domain, its missing parts supplied by reference TRBV7-9 and TRBJ1-5, is DTGVSQNPRHKITKRGQNVTFRCDPISEHNRLYWYRQTLGQGPEFLTYFQNEAQLEKSRLLSDRFSAERPKGSFSTLEIQRTEQGDSAMYLCASSFWAQGSGNQPQHFGDGTRLSIL.

With regard to this clonotype: Sequence at one end of the junction differs from germline and may be a read error. The chain joins TRBV12-3 or TRBV12-4 to TRBJ1-5; 10 positions agree with TRBD1. The CDR3 extends over 15 amino acids. DNA of the CDR3: TGTGTCAGCAGCTCACGACAGGGGGCCAATCAGCCCCAGCATTTT. It specifies CVSSSRQGANQPQHF.

The chain's CDR3 is CASSLTPSITEAFF. The CDR3 DNA follows: TGTGCCAGCAGCTTAACTCCCTCAATCACTGAAGCTTTCTTT. J is TRBJ1-1 and V is TRBV7-3; D is undetermined. The CDR3 has 14 amino acids. Germline CDR1 is SGHTA and CDR2 is FQGTGA. V shed 0 bases and J shed 4 bases, with 9 bases lying between them.